This T cell receptor beta chain was captured in a study of blood T cell repertoires in COVID-19. The overall study: Samples representing acute and convalescent COVID-19 were sourced from the United States, Italy and Spain. T cells, B-cell-depleted T cells, or PBMCs supplied cDNA or gDNA.

Trimming took 1 base from V and 7 from J; bases not matched to a gene: 3. Germline values: CDR1 SQVTM, CDR2 ANQGSEA. The CDR3 covers 12 residues. With respect to this clone: Other DNA sequences of this sample code for an identical CDR3.

Patients from Seattle were sampled longitudinally, starting during active infection. Authors' methods: Amplification of reference gene primers provided the estimated nucleated cell counts. The method was immunoSEQ multiplex PCR; TCRdb's version includes in-frame clones alone and lacks a portion of them. V, J and clone size are those of that table, while D and trimming were read from the DNA. The repertoire holds 200,000 to 250,000 clones, with more than 85% as singletons. The specimen was peripheral blood. The chain recombines TRBV29-1 with TRBJ1-2; 7 positions match TRBD1. The receptor's source is a man aged 55 to 70 with COVID-19, enrolled during active disease. CDR3 sequence (DNA): TGCAGCGTTGAAGGACAGGGTGGTGGCTACACCTTC. This sequence encodes CSVEGQGGGYTF.